One and the same sample provided the 19 T cell receptor beta chains below, sequenced in a study of blood T cell repertoires in COVID-19. Assay used: immunoSEQ multiplex PCR; TCRdb lists only in-frame clones, some missing. The table records about 230,000 clones, 83% of them present only once. Sequencing used peripheral blood. The receptors originated from a man between 35 and 55 years old with active or convalescent COVID-19.

V and J are TRBV7-3 and TRBJ2-3; D possibly corresponds to TRBD2 (5 bases). Trimming removed 4 bases at V and 0 bases at J, with 17 bases between. Germline assignment: CDR1 SGHTA and CDR2 FQGTGA. The CDR3 spans 17 residues. The CDR3 nucleotides read TGTGCCAGCAGCTCGTCGAGGTCGGTAGCGAGCACAGATACGCAGTATTTT. It is translated as CASSSSRSVASTDTQYF.

V gene TRBV7-9 combines with J gene TRBJ2-7; TRBD2 aligns across 9 bases. The V segment lost 4 bases and the J segment 4 bases; nucleotides outside the gene matches: 5. Germline V gene lookup returns CDR1 SEHNR and CDR2 FQNEAQ (reference sequence). This CDR3 comprises 14 residues. This CDR3 reads CASSSLAGNYEQYF. In DNA form, the CDR3 reads TGTGCCAGCAGCTCCCTAGCGGGAAATTACGAGCAGTACTTC. Supplemented by reference TRBV7-9 and TRBJ2-7, the full variable domain reads DTGVSQNPRHKITKRGQNVTFRCDPISEHNRLYWYRQTLGQGPEFLTYFQNEAQLEKSRLLSDRFSAERPKGSFSTLEIQRTEQGDSAMYLCASSSLAGNYEQYFGPGTRLTVT.

The chain links TRBV5-4 to TRBJ2-2; perhaps TRBD1 as D (6 bases). This CDR3 comprises 14 residues. Germline-derived CDR1 and CDR2 are SGHNT and YYREEE (reference sequence). The germline V and J ends were trimmed by 0 bases and 6 bases, with 9 bases remaining between them. The CDR3 region has the DNA TGTGCCAGCAGCTTGGACAGGGTGGCCGGGGAGCTGTTTTTT. The encoded protein is CASSLDRVAGELFF.

As DNA, the CDR3 is TGCAGCGTCCACACTAGCGGGAGAGACCAGCAGTTCTTC. Its protein is CSVHTSGRDQQFF. The chain combines TRBV29-1 with TRBJ2-1; 11 bases align to TRBD2. The CDR3 runs to 13 residues. V lost 6 bases, J lost 11 bases, and 9 bases stayed unmatched. Germline V gene lookup returns CDR1 SQVTM and CDR2 ANQGSEA.

The J gene is TRBJ2-3, the V gene TRBV7-2, with TRBD2 matching 9 bases. Per germline, CDR1 SGHTA and CDR2 FQGNSA. The CDR3 totals 16 residues. V dropped 3 bases and J dropped 1; count of bases not matched to a gene: 5. CDR3 residues: CASSLRGGLGTDTQYF. The CDR3, as DNA: TGTGCCAGCAGCTTGCGGGGGGGGCTGGGCACAGATACGCAGTATTTT.

This clone was recorded only once. The rearrangement links TRBV6-5 to TRBJ1-3; a weak D match, TRBD1 (6 bases). This CDR3 spans 15 amino acids. V was trimmed by 2 bases and J by 7 bases, leaving 15 bases between them. CDR1 is MNHEY, CDR2 SVGAGI, per germline. Here the CDR3 DNA reads TGTGCCAGCAGTTACACGGGGGGCTACGGGAACACCATATATTTT. It encodes CASSYTGGYGNTIYF.

This chain connects TRBV6-5 to TRBJ2-1; no clear D gene. V dropped 2 bases and J dropped 5 bases, with 10 bases sitting between them. Germline V gene sequence: CDR1 MNHEY, CDR2 SVGAGI. This CDR3 comprises 14 residues. CDR3 region: CASSYAEGNNEQFF. In nucleotides, the CDR3 is TGTGCCAGCAGTTACGCGGAAGGAAACAATGAGCAGTTCTTC.

The chain combines TRBV9 with TRBJ2-7; 9 positions agree with TRBD2. J gave up 2 bases and V 1 base, and 1 base lay outside the gene matches. The CDR3 totals 14 residues. The germline gives CDR1 SGDLS, CDR2 YYNGEE. For the CDR3, the DNA is TGTGCCAGCAGCGTATCTAGCGGGACCTACGAGCAGTACTTC. It is translated as CASSVSSGTYEQYF.

This sequence joins TRBV28 and TRBJ1-2; the D gene is possibly TRBD1 (6 bases). Germline V gene data show CDR1 as MDHEN and CDR2 as SYDVKM. Trimming cost V 0 bases and J 4 bases, with 9 bases left between them. CDR3 length equals 14 residues. The CDR3 region has the DNA TGTGCCAGCAGTTTATGGTTAGGGGGCTATGGCTACACCTTC. It yields the protein CASSLWLGGYGYTF.

V usage is TRBV19 and J usage is TRBJ1-3, with TRBD1 matching 9 bases. V trimming: 7 bases; J trimming: 9 bases; junction bases outside the gene matches: 13. This CDR3 is 15 amino acids long. Germline V gene sequence: CDR1 LNHDA, CDR2 SQIVND (reference sequence). The DNA for the CDR3 is TGTGCCAGTACCCAATTGGGACAGGGTTTTGGCACCATATATTTT. Translated: CASTQLGQGFGTIYF.

V is TRBV12-3 or TRBV12-4 and J is TRBJ2-5; perhaps TRBD2 as D (6 bases). The CDR3 has 13 residues. V was cut by 2 bases and J by 6 bases, with 10 bases left in between. CDR3 sequence (DNA): TGTGCCAGCAGTTTACGGGAGTACAAGACCCAGTACTTC. This codes for CASSLREYKTQYF.

This clone was picked up a small number of times. The CDR3 loop is CASSGAGVAETQYF. The CDR3 DNA follows: TGTGCCAGCAGCGGAGCGGGAGTAGCAGAGACCCAGTACTTC. This sequence joins TRBV11-2 and TRBJ2-5, with 8 bases fitting TRBD2. The CDR3 totals 14 residues. CDR1 and CDR2 (germline): SGHAT, FQNNGV. V was clipped by 5 bases and J by 4 bases; unmatched bases: 6. Combining the CDR3 with reference TRBV11-2 and TRBJ2-5 gives the whole variable domain EAGVAQSPRYKIIEKRQSVAFWCNPISGHATLYWYQQILGQGPKLLIQFQNNGVVDDSQLPKDRFSAERLKGVDSTLKIQPAKLEDSAVYLCASSGAGVAETQYFGPGTRLLVL.

The rearrangement joins TRBV7-9 to TRBJ2-2, with D possibly matching TRBD1 (6 bases). Trimming cost V 7 bases and J 1 base, with 10 bases left between them. Germline V gene data show CDR1 as SEHNR and CDR2 as FQNEAQ (reference sequence). The CDR3 covers 14 residues. Here the CDR3 reads CASTDRQNTGELFF. CDR3 coding DNA: TGTGCCAGCACCGACAGGCAGAACACCGGGGAGCTGTTTTTT.

The rearrangement joins TRBV10-3 to TRBJ1-2; no clear D. Trimming left V 4 bases short and J 2 bases short, with 17 bases between. Germline lookup yields CDR1 ENHRY and CDR2 SYGVKD. CDR3 length: 16 residues. The CDR3 spells CAISVPEETENYGYTF. DNA of the CDR3: TGTGCCATCAGTGTCCCCGAAGAAACAGAGAACTATGGCTACACCTTC.

The chain links TRBV6-1 to TRBJ2-5, with 10 positions matching TRBD1. CDR1 is MNHNS and CDR2 is SASEGT in the germline V gene. This CDR3 spans 16 amino acids. J lost 4 bases, V lost 1 base, and 6 bases had no gene match. The CDR3 sequence: CASSEVGTGASETQYF. Here the CDR3 DNA reads TGTGCCAGCAGTGAAGTTGGGACAGGGGCCTCAGAGACCCAGTACTTC.

The chain joins TRBV6-6 to TRBJ2-1, with 8 nucleotides matching TRBD2. The CDR3 spans 16 residues. V shed 5 bases, J shed 7 bases, and the junction held 13 bases outside the gene matches. In germline, CDR1 is MNHNY, CDR2 SVGAGI (reference sequence). The CDR3 is CASSREGSKRGNEQFF. The CDR3 DNA follows: TGTGCCAGCAGTCGGGAGGGTTCGAAGCGCGGTAATGAGCAGTTCTTC.

This clone has a single count. V and J are TRBV3-1 (or the pseudogene TRBV3-2) and TRBJ2-1; 7 nucleotides match TRBD2. Germline V lookup: CDR1 LGHDT, CDR2 YNNKEL (reference sequence). This CDR3 is built from 16 residues. V lost 4 bases to trimming and J lost 8 bases; unmatched junction nucleotides: 14. The CDR3, as DNA: TGTGCCAGCAGCCTAGGCGGGAGCTTTGGATTGGATGAGCAGTTCTTC. Translated, it gives CASSLGGSFGLDEQFF.

This clone was seen only a few times. The junction and the germline gene differ at one end; a read error may be behind it. The rearrangement joins TRBV3-1 (or the pseudogene TRBV3-2) to TRBJ1-2, with TRBD1 identical over 7 bases. The germline gives CDR1 LGHDT, CDR2 YNNKEL (reference sequence). The CDR3 is made up of 10 amino acids. The CDR3 DNA reads TGTGCCAGCAGCCAGGGACAGCCGATCTTC. Its protein is CASSQGQPIF.

This chain connects TRBV6-1 to TRBJ2-6, with 9 bases matching TRBD1. V gave up 4 bases and J gave up 0 bases; unmatched junction bases: 4. This CDR3 has 17 residues. Germline V gene lookup returns CDR1 MNHNS and CDR2 SASEGT. The CDR3 bases are TGTGCCAGCAGTGGAGGGACAGGGAACTCTGGGGCCAACGTCCTGACTTTC. This encodes CASSGGTGNSGANVLTF.